This record looks at one TCR beta chain sequence and its context. Its specificity is unknown. The data belong to a study of cytomegalovirus exposure and HLA in healthy donors. Study outcomes and limitations: A missense DCLRE1C variant was associated with V- and J-gene trimming of TCR beta chains in a later analysis, and an independent cohort replicated the association. The listing of fewer than 200 TCR beta chains classed them as cytomegalovirus-associated.

This CDR3 spans 14 amino acids. The V gene end was trimmed by 4 bases and the J gene end by 2 bases; junction bases not matched to a gene: 3. Germline V lookup: CDR1 LNHDA, CDR2 SQIVND (reference sequence). Donors consisted of healthy bone marrow donors. PCR was performed using 60 Vbeta and 13 Jbeta primers. Profiling relied on immunoSEQ multiplex PCR, and the TCRdb table lists in-frame clones only, not all of them. The sample carries about 220,000 clones, about 81% recorded once. The sequenced sample was PBMCs. The sequence came from a middle-aged woman in good health and CMV-seropositive. V is TRBV19 and J is TRBJ1-2; 8 bases fit TRBD1. The CDR3 nucleotides are TGTGCCAGTAGTACACACAGGGGGAACTATGGCTACACCTTC. Its translation: CASSTHRGNYGYTF. The variable domain in full, with the rest retrieved from reference TRBV19 and TRBJ1-2, is DGGITQSPKYLFRKEGQNVTLSCEQNLNHDAMYWYRQDPGQGLRLIYYSQIVNDFQKGDIAEGYSVSREKKESFPLTVTSAQKNPTAFYLCASSTHRGNYGYTFGSGTRLTVV.